This T cell receptor beta chain emerged from a study of T cells in localized non-small cell lung cancer. The table came from immunoSEQ multiplex PCR; TCRdb's copy has only in-frame clones and leaves some out. This table holds 15,000 to 20,000 clones, around 83% found once. The germline gives CDR1 MNHNY, CDR2 SVGAGI (reference sequence). V lost 0 bases to trimming and J lost 5 bases, with 1 base between them. CDR3 size: 12 residues. The sequence came from a man aged 35-69 years with stage I lung adenocarcinoma. The J gene is TRBJ2-2, the V gene TRBV6-6; no clear D gene. This specimen consisted of peripheral blood, obtained before any cancer treatment. The DNA for the CDR3 is TGTGCCAGCAGTTACTCGACCGGGGAGCTGTTTTTT. Translation: CASSYSTGELFF.